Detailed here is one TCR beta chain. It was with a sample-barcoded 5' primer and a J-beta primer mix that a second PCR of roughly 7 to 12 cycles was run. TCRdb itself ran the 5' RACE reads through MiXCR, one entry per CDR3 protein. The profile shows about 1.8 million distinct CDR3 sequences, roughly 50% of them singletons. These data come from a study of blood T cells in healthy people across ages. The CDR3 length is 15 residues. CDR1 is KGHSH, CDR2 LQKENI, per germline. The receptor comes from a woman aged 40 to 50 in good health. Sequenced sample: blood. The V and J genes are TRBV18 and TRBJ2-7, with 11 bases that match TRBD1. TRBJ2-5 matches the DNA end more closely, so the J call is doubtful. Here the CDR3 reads CASSPDRGHGETQYF. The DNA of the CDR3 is TGTGCCAGCTCACCGGACAGGGGGCACGGTGAGACCCAGTACTTC.